Shown below are 2 T cell receptor beta chains from a single sample sequenced in a study of cytomegalovirus exposure and HLA in healthy donors. PCR used 60 Vbeta primers and 13 Jbeta primers. TCRdb keeps only in-frame clones here, not all; method: immunoSEQ multiplex PCR. The table records approximately 130,000 clones, roughly 83% of them present only once. Input material: PBMCs. These receptors all stem from a man aged 35-49 years in good health and CMV-seronegative.

The chain employs TRBV4-3 and TRBJ2-7; perhaps TRBD2 as D (6 bases). This CDR3 is 14 amino acids long. V lost 1 base and J 1 base, leaving 8 bases between the germline ends. Germline CDR1 is LGHNA and CDR2 is YSLEER. CDR3 loop: CASSQVAGSYEQYF. The CDR3 DNA follows: TGCGCCAGCAGCCAAGTCGCGGGGTCCTACGAGCAGTACTTC.

The chain links TRBV6-6 to TRBJ2-7, with 10 bases matching TRBD2. Germline trimming cut 2 bases from V and 4 bases from J; bases unmatched to any gene: 8. There are 16 residues in the CDR3. Per germline, CDR1 MNHNY and CDR2 SVGAGI (reference sequence). CDR3 in DNA: TGTGCCAGCAGTTACGCCCCTCGGACTAGCGGATACGAGCAGTACTTC. Translating it yields CASSYAPRTSGYEQYF.